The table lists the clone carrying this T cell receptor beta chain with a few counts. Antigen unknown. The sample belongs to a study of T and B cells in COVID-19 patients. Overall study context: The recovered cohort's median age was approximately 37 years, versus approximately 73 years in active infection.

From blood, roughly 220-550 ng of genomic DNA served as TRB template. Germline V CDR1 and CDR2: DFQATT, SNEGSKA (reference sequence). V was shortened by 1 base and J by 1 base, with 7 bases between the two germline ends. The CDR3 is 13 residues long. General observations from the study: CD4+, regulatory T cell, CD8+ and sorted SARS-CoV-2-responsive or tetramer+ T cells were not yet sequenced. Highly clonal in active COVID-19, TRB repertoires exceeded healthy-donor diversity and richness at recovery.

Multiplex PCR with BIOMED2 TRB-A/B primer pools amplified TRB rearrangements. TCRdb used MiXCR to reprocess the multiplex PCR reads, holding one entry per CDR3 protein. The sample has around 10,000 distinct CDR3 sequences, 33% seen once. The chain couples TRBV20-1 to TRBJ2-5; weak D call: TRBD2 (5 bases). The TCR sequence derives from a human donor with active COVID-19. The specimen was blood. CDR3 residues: CSARGLTQETQYF. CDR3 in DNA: TGCAGTGCTAGAGGACTAACCCAAGAGACCCAGTACTTC.